The clone carrying this T cell receptor beta chain was recorded only once. This entry is derived from a study of blood T cell repertoires in COVID-19. Across the whole study: T cells, B-cell-depleted T cells, or PBMCs provided the cDNA or gDNA that served as material.

In the study's own analysis: The assay estimated nucleated cells by amplifying reference gene primers. The repertoire was sequenced with immunoSEQ multiplex PCR; TCRdb's copy has only in-frame clones and lacks some. D and trimming were read from the DNA, whereas the V and J calls and clone size are those reported in that table. The table lists 350,000 or so clones, around nine tenths of them singletons. This CDR3 contains 14 residues. CDR1 is WSHSY, CDR2 SAAADI, per germline. J gave up 3 bases and V 9 bases, and 7 bases lay outside the gene matches. Adults between roughly 18 and 95 years of age took part from 24 US areas.

Sequencing was done on a sample of PBMCs or T cells enriched from blood (not recorded which). The receptor's source is a woman aged 25-40 years who had been exposed to COVID-19. This chain links TRBV10-2 with TRBJ2-7, with 11 bases identical to TRBD2. CDR3 DNA: TGCGCCAGTGCCGGGACTAGCGGTTACTACGAGCAGTACTTC. Its translation: CASAGTSGYYEQYF.